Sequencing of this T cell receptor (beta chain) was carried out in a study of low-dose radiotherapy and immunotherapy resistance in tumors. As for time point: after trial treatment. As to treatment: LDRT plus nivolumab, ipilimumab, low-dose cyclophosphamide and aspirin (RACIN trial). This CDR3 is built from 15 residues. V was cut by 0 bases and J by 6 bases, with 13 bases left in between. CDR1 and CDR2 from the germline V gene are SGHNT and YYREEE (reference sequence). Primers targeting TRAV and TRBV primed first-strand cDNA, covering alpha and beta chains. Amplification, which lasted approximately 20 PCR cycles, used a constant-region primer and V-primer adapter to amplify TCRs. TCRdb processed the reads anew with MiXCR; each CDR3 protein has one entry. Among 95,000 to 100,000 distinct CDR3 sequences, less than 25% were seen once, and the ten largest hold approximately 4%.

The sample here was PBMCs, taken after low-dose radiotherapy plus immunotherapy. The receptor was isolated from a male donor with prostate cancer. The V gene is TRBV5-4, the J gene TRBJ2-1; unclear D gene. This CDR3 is CASSLVGVGSNEQFF. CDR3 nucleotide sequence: TGTGCCAGCAGCTTGGTTGGGGTGGGCTCCAATGAGCAGTTCTTC.